This T cell receptor (beta chain) was recorded in a study of blood T cell repertoires in COVID-19. Losses at the gene ends were 0 bases for V and 8 bases for J; bases not matched to a gene: 3. The CDR3 has 13 residues. Germline V lookup: CDR1 MNHEY, CDR2 SVGAGI. Generated by immunoSEQ multiplex PCR, the TCRdb table keeps only in-frame clones and is missing some. The sample has some 490,000 clones, about nine tenths seen once. The rearrangement uses TRBV6-5 and TRBJ1-1; 7 nucleotides align to TRBD1. This receptor was taken from a woman aged 55-70 years who had recovered from COVID-19. Sample: PBMCs or T cells enriched from blood (not recorded which). CDR3 region: CASSYSKQGEAFF. The CDR3 nucleotides read TGTGCCAGCAGTTACTCGAAACAGGGGGAAGCTTTCTTT.